This is a list of T cell receptor beta chains from one sample in a study of blood T cell repertoires in COVID-19. TCRdb's copy holds only in-frame clones and misses some; the assay was immunoSEQ multiplex PCR. Here the sample spans roughly 110,000 clones, about 88% being singletons. Sequencing used peripheral blood. Source of these receptors: a woman in her seventies who had recovered from COVID-19. The CDR3 runs from the conserved cysteine through the conserved F or W. D genes are given only for firm matches. Clone sizes are given selectively: once, few, many, or a class where the clone is expanded.

CDR3 protein	CDR3 DNA	clone size	V gene	J gene	D gene
CASSEAGRGETQYF	TGTGCCAGCAGTGAAGCGGGTAGAGGTGAGACCCAGTACTTC	-	TRBV2	TRBJ2-5	-
CASEPGGNTEAFF	TGTGCCAGTGAACCGGGGGGGAACACTGAAGCTTTCTTT	-	TRBV7-2	TRBJ1-1	-
CASGGRAYNEQFF	TGTGCCAGCGGGGGGAGGGCCTACAATGAGCAGTTCTTC	-	TRBV9	TRBJ2-1	TRBD2
CASRRQGNTEAFF	TGTGCCAGCCGACGACAGGGGAACACTGAAGCTTTCTTT	-	TRBV7-2	TRBJ1-1	TRBD1
CASSPGLAADTQYF	TGTGCCAGCAGCCCAGGACTAGCCGCAGATACGCAGTATTTT	-	TRBV7-2	TRBJ2-3	TRBD2
CASTQRASVGTSTDTQYF	TGTGCCAGCACCCAGAGGGCTAGCGTTGGTACCAGCACAGATACGCAGTATTTT	few	TRBV7-2	TRBJ2-3	-
CASRRASSYNEQFF	TGTGCCAGTCGGCGGGCGAGCTCCTACAATGAGCAGTTCTTC	-	TRBV19	TRBJ2-1	-
CASSSRDRGGYEQYF	TGTGCCAGCAGCTCTCGTGACAGGGGGGGCTACGAGCAGTACTTC	once	TRBV7-9	TRBJ2-7	TRBD1
CAWSKGWDRGSVNTEAFF	TGTGCCTGGAGTAAGGGGTGGGACAGGGGATCCGTGAACACTGAAGCTTTCTTT	-	TRBV30	TRBJ1-1	TRBD1
CAIKEGQGPGNTIYF	TGTGCCATCAAAGAGGGACAGGGGCCTGGAAACACCATATATTTT	-	TRBV10-3	TRBJ1-3	TRBD1
CASSLAGAGKNIQYF	TGTGCCAGCAGCCTAGCGGGGGCGGGCAAAAACATTCAGTACTTC	-	TRBV7-2	TRBJ2-4	TRBD2
CASSSNNQPQHF	TGTGCCAGCAGTTCAAACAATCAGCCCCAGCATTTT	few	TRBV12-3/TRBV12-4	TRBJ1-5	-
CASSLRQDTGELFF	TGCGCCAGCAGCCTGAGGCAAGACACCGGGGAGCTGTTTTTT	-	TRBV4-3	TRBJ2-2	-
CASQDSNTGELFF	TGTGCCAGCCAGGACAGTAACACCGGGGAGCTGTTTTTT	-	TRBV11-2	TRBJ2-2	-
CASSLGQRGSSYEQYF	TGTGCCAGCAGCTTAGGGCAGCGGGGGTCCTCCTACGAGCAGTACTTC	-	TRBV7-9	TRBJ2-7	TRBD2
CASSSGQGAELFF	TGTGCCAGCAGTTCAGGACAGGGGGCTGAACTGTTTTTT	-	TRBV6-6	TRBJ1-4	TRBD1
CASSLGLSGTDTQYF	TGTGCCAGCAGCCTCGGACTGTCCGGCACAGATACGCAGTATTTT	once	TRBV7-2	TRBJ2-3	-
CASSPRDGGETQYF	TGTGCCAGCAGTCCGAGAGACGGGGGGGAGACCCAGTACTTC	few	TRBV27	TRBJ2-5	TRBD2
CASSPDRVREKLFF	TGTGCCAGCAGTCCCGACAGGGTCCGGGAAAAACTGTTTTTT	few	TRBV28	TRBJ1-4	TRBD1
CASSQDKEGLAKSVEQYF	TGTGCCAGCAGCCAAGACAAGGAGGGCCTGGCAAAGTCTGTCGAGCAGTACTTC	-	TRBV4-2	TRBJ2-7	-
CASSSSRDRGGYGYTF	TGTGCCAGCAGCTCCAGCCGGGACAGGGGAGGGTATGGCTACACCTTC	-	TRBV7-2	TRBJ1-2	TRBD1
CASSLTHRGQETQYF	TGTGCCAGCAGCTTGACTCACAGGGGGCAAGAGACCCAGTACTTC	-	TRBV5-6	TRBJ2-5	TRBD1
CASSLVGGISSYEQYF	TGTGCCAGCAGCTTAGTAGGGGGTATTAGCTCCTACGAGCAGTACTTC	-	TRBV7-2	TRBJ2-7	-
CASSLAGGHNSPLHF	TGTGCCAGCTCACTTGCCGGAGGCCATAATTCACCCCTCCACTTT	-	TRBV18	TRBJ1-6	-
CASQGTNQPQHF	TGTGCCAGCCAGGGGACCAATCAGCCCCAGCATTTT	-	TRBV6-5	TRBJ1-5	-
CASSLEPGGLNTGELFF	TGTGCCAGCAGCTTGGAACCAGGGGGCTTGAACACCGGGGAGCTGTTTTTT	-	TRBV5-4	TRBJ2-2	TRBD1
CASSLEGALREQYF	TGTGCCAGCAGCTTGGAGGGGGCCCTTAGGGAGCAGTACTTC	-	TRBV5-6	TRBJ2-7	TRBD1
CASSQKASGIINTGELFF	TGTGCCAGCAGCCAAAAGGCCTCAGGAATTATAAACACCGGGGAGCTGTTTTTT	-	TRBV4-2	TRBJ2-2	-
CATSRGPSGAYEQYF	TGTGCCACCAGCAGAGGGCCTAGCGGGGCCTACGAGCAGTACTTC	-	TRBV15	TRBJ2-7	TRBD2
CAWDGGQFKAGTF	TGTGCCTGGGACGGAGGTCAGTTTAAGGCTGGCACCTTC	-	TRBV30	TRBJ1-2	-
CASSYGEFTLNTEAFF	TGTGCCAGCAGTTACGGGGAGTTTACGTTGAACACTGAAGCTTTCTTT	-	TRBV6-2/TRBV6-3	TRBJ1-1	-
CATSQGGRDYEQYF	TGTGCCACCAGTCAAGGCGGGAGGGACTACGAGCAGTACTTC	-	TRBV24-1	TRBJ2-7	TRBD2
CATRDPSFLF	TGTGCCACCCGAGATCCGAGCTTTCTCTTT	-	TRBV6-5	TRBJ1-1	-
CASSPLAGKYEQYF	TGTGCCAGCAGCCCTCTCGCGGGCAAGTACGAGCAGTACTTC	-	TRBV28	TRBJ2-7	-
CASSLARGTPSHEQYF	TGTGCCAGCAGCTTAGCGCGGGGGACCCCTAGTCACGAGCAGTACTTC	-	TRBV7-2	TRBJ2-7	TRBD2
CASSPSGQGRETQYF	TGTGCCAGCTCACCATCCGGACAGGGTCGGGAGACCCAGTACTTC	-	TRBV18	TRBJ2-5	TRBD1